Listed below are T cell receptor beta chains from one sample, sequenced in a study of T cell responses to AZD1222 COVID-19 vaccine. Sequenced by immunoSEQ multiplex PCR; TCRdb stores in-frame clones only, minus some. The table records roughly 100,000 clones, around 90% of them present only once. This sample comprised peripheral blood, obtained on day 0 of AZD1222 vaccination. These receptors originate from an adult in good health. Each CDR3 is given with its conserved first and last residue. The order of the fields is J gene, clone size, V gene, D gene, CDR3 protein, CDR3 DNA. D genes are given only for firm matches. Rows may omit the clone size; those that give it use once, few, many or a size class.

>TRBJ1-1|.|TRBV19|.
CASTTLTNLNTEAFF
TGTGCCAGTACCACATTAACGAATCTGAACACTGAAGCTTTCTTT
>TRBJ2-2|.|TRBV29-1|.
CSVERQEGGELFF
TGCAGCGTTGAGAGGCAAGAGGGCGGGGAGCTGTTTTTT
>TRBJ1-5|.|TRBV5-5|.
CASSNWDSNQPQHF
TGTGCCAGCAGCAATTGGGACAGCAATCAGCCCCAGCATTTT
>TRBJ1-6|.|TRBV30|TRBD1
CAWSPGGNSPLHF
TGTGCCTGGAGCCCAGGGGGTAATTCACCCCTCCACTTT
>TRBJ1-1|.|TRBV3-1/TRBV3-2|.
CASSQNRDTEAFF
TGTGCCAGCAGCCAAAACAGGGACACTGAAGCTTTCTTT
>TRBJ1-2|.|TRBV7-9|.
CASSLESLPSGYTF
TGTGCCAGCAGCTTAGAGAGCCTACCGAGTGGCTACACCTTC
>TRBJ1-1|few|TRBV4-3|TRBD1
CASSHANSGQPEAFF
TGCGCCAGCAGCCACGCAAACTCGGGACAGCCCGAGGCTTTCTTT
>TRBJ2-4|few|TRBV10-1|TRBD1
CASSESHRGLGNIQYF
TGCGCCAGCAGTGAGTCACACAGGGGGCTTGGGAACATTCAGTACTTC
>TRBJ1-2|.|TRBV2|TRBD1
CASSSGQGLWHGYTF
TGTGCCAGCAGCTCCGGACAGGGGTTGTGGCATGGCTACACCTTC
>TRBJ1-2|.|TRBV5-6|.
CASSLRGGPGYTF
TGTGCCAGCAGCCTCCGGGGGGGGCCTGGCTACACCTTC
>TRBJ2-7|few|TRBV15|TRBD1
CATSRDQADREYEQYF
TGTGCCACCAGCAGAGATCAGGCGGACAGGGAGTACGAGCAGTACTTC
>TRBJ2-7|.|TRBV5-6|.
CASTHATADYEQYF
TGTGCCAGCACCCATGCGACCGCAGACTACGAGCAGTACTTC
>TRBJ2-7|once|TRBV15|.
CATSHYRVAYEQYF
TGTGCCACCAGTCATTACAGGGTAGCGTACGAGCAGTACTTC
>TRBJ2-1|few|TRBV7-6|TRBD2
CASSQRLAGGPRGSYNEQFF
TGTGCCAGCAGCCAACGACTAGCGGGGGGCCCACGCGGCTCCTACAATGAGCAGTTCTTC
>TRBJ2-7|.|TRBV5-1|.
CASSSYTGLLYEQYF
TGCGCCAGCAGCTCCTATACGGGATTACTCTACGAGCAGTACTTC
>TRBJ2-2|.|TRBV7-9|.
CASSLARSDGPKSGELFF
TGTGCCAGCAGCTTAGCGCGTTCAGACGGGCCTAAGAGCGGGGAGCTGTTTTTT
>TRBJ1-1|.|TRBV30|.
CAWSVPRQVNTEAFF
TGTGCCTGGAGTGTCCCACGACAGGTTAACACTGAAGCTTTCTTT
>TRBJ2-7|.|TRBV18|.
CASSPPTRTYEQYF
TGTGCCAGCTCACCACCGACACGGACCTACGAGCAGTACTTC